The 30 T cell receptor beta chains in this list originate from one sample, sequenced in a study of shared clonotypes between healthy human individuals. Only in-frame clones appear in the TCRdb table, and some are missing; sequencing was by immunoSEQ multiplex PCR. In the table there are 2 million to 3 million clones, 80% to 95% of which are singletons. What was sequenced was naive CD4+ T cells from PBMCs. Subset in this sample: CD45RA+ positively selected. These receptor sequences come from a young man in good health. Some clones in this sample may be carry-over from other donors' samples.

CDR3 residues: CASSIPGAGGPDTQYF. CDR3 coding DNA: TGTGCCAGTAGTATTCCGGGGGCGGGAGGGCCAGATACGCAGTATTTT. This chain connects TRBV19 to TRBJ2-3; 9 bases are a match to TRBD2. The V and J ends lost 3 bases and 4 bases, in that order; junction bases with no gene match: 8. This CDR3 is built from 16 residues. Germline V gene sequence: CDR1 LNHDA, CDR2 SQIVND (reference sequence).

This chain connects TRBV15 to TRBJ1-2, with 8 bases lining up with TRBD1. J lost 8 bases, V lost 3 bases, and 14 bases had no gene match. Germline V gene data show CDR1 as LNHNV and CDR2 as YYDKDF (reference sequence). The CDR3 runs to 16 residues. The CDR3 nucleotides are TGTGCCACCAGCAGGGAGACAGGGTCAGGGGGCGGAGGCTACACCTTC. Translation gives CATSRETGSGGGGYTF.

V and J are TRBV6-1 and TRBJ2-7; D perhaps matches TRBD2 (5 bases). This CDR3 has 14 residues. V dropped 8 bases and J dropped 4 bases, with 18 bases sitting between them. Germline V gives CDR1 MNHNS, CDR2 SASEGT. The CDR3 nucleotides are TGTGCCAGCCAGCTATCCGGGGTCTCGTACGAGCAGTACTTC. This sequence encodes CASQLSGVSYEQYF.

V usage is TRBV5-4 and J usage is TRBJ1-1; TRBD1 is a possible D gene (6 bases). The germline CDR1 and CDR2 sequences are SGHNT and YYREEE (reference sequence). V shed 0 bases and J shed 5 bases, with 14 bases lying between them. The CDR3 has 15 residues. The CDR3 protein is CASSLVGRGGTEAFF. For the CDR3, the DNA is TGTGCCAGCAGCTTGGTGGGCAGGGGTGGGACTGAAGCTTTCTTT.

The chain couples TRBV28 to TRBJ2-7, with unresolved D. Trimming removed 3 bases from V and 3 bases from J, with 9 bases in between. The germline V gene has CDR1 MDHEN and CDR2 SYDVKM. This CDR3 comprises 13 residues. CDR3 DNA: TGTGCCAGCAGTTTTAGGCTGAACTACGAGCAGTACTTC. It translates to CASSFRLNYEQYF.

V and J are TRBV7-3 and TRBJ2-1; the D gene is possibly TRBD2 (6 bases). V was trimmed by 5 bases and J by 0 bases, leaving 11 bases between them. The CDR3 runs 15 residues. Germline CDR1 and CDR2: SGHTA and FQGTGA. CDR3 protein: CASSQQEGSYNEQFF. DNA of the CDR3: TGTGCCAGCAGCCAACAGGAGGGCTCCTACAATGAGCAGTTCTTC.

This chain uses TRBV4-1 with TRBJ1-4; the D gene is possibly TRBD1 (5 bases). Germline V gives CDR1 MGHRA, CDR2 YSYEKL. V was cut by 6 bases and J by 5 bases, with 16 bases left in between. The CDR3 runs to 15 residues. The CDR3, as DNA: TGCGCCAGCAGACAAATCGGGGGGGGGAATGAAAAACTGTTTTTT. Its translation: CASRQIGGGNEKLFF.

In the case of this clone: One junction end does not reproduce the germline sequence, and a read error may be involved. As DNA, the CDR3 is TGTGCCAGCAGCTTAGTTCCGAGCGGGAGCATCAGCTTC. As protein: CASSLVPSGSISF. The chain employs TRBV7-2 and TRBJ2-7, with 8 bases lining up with TRBD2. The CDR3 sequence is 13 residues long. Germline V gene data show CDR1 as SGHTA and CDR2 as FQGNSA.

This clone has only a few counts. Without the conserved terminal phenylalanine or tryptophan, this CDR3 likely stems from a read error. No DNA is shown, since the ends of the CDR3 on it are uncertain; the CDR3 is the one TCRdb lists. The rearrangement links TRBV21-1 to TRBJ1-2. TRBV21-1 is a known pseudogene. From its first to its last residue, the CDR3 has 9 amino acids. The CDR3 region is CASLVASPL.

V is TRBV30 and J is TRBJ2-3; D is perhaps TRBD2 (6 bases). CDR3 length equals 11 residues. From germline, CDR1 is GTSNPN and CDR2 SVGIG (reference sequence). Trimming took off 5 bases at V and 7 bases at J, with 10 bases between the two ends. The CDR3 DNA reads as TGTGCCTGGTCTAGCGATTATACGCAGTATTTT. Encoded protein: CAWSSDYTQYF.

The chain employs TRBV9 and TRBJ1-1, with a possible D match to TRBD1 (6 bases). The CDR3 covers 15 residues. Germline lookup yields CDR1 SGDLS and CDR2 YYNGEE. The V end lost 0 bases, the J end lost 5 bases, and 14 bases lay between the germline ends. DNA for the CDR3: TGTGCCAGCAGCGTAGCCCAGGGGTTGGGTACTGAAGCTTTCTTT. This codes for CASSVAQGLGTEAFF.

The CDR3 DNA reads as TGTGCCAGCTCACCAAGGCGTGAGGGCGAGCAGTACTTC. Protein product: CASSPRREGEQYF. The chain carries TRBV18 and TRBJ2-7, with TRBD2 as a possible D gene (5 bases). The germline CDR1 and CDR2 sequences are KGHSH and LQKENI. V lost 2 bases to trimming and J lost 6 bases, with 11 bases between them. This CDR3 comprises 13 residues.

Written as DNA, the CDR3 is TGTGCCAGCCGTGACAGGGAGGTCGGTGGAAACACCATATATTTT. Translation: CASRDREVGGNTIYF. The chain carries TRBV5-4 and TRBJ1-3; 7 bases align to TRBD1. CDR3 length: 15 residues. V shed 7 bases, J shed 3 bases, and the junction held 10 bases outside the gene matches. Germline lookup yields CDR1 SGHNT and CDR2 YYREEE (reference sequence).

The chain uses TRBV9 and TRBJ1-2, with no clear D. CDR1 is SGDLS, CDR2 YYNGEE, per germline. Trimming stripped 0 bases from V and 3 bases from J, with 12 bases between. The CDR3 runs 15 residues. The CDR3 DNA reads TGTGCCAGCAGCGTAGAACACCGTGGCGACTATGGCTACACCTTC. Encoded protein: CASSVEHRGDYGYTF.

This clone was counted a few times. The chain couples TRBV7-9 to TRBJ1-4; D unresolved. V gave up 5 bases and J gave up 0 bases, with 10 bases separating them. The V gene's germline CDR1 is SEHNR and CDR2 FQNEAQ (reference sequence). The CDR3 loop spans 15 amino acids. CDR3 in amino acids: CASSVGLATNEKLFF. The CDR3 DNA sequence: TGTGCCAGCAGCGTCGGTCTTGCAACTAATGAAAAACTGTTTTTT. The full variable domain, completed using reference TRBV7-9 and TRBJ1-4, is DTGVSQNPRHKITKRGQNVTFRCDPISEHNRLYWYRQTLGQGPEFLTYFQNEAQLEKSRLLSDRFSAERPKGSFSTLEIQRTEQGDSAMYLCASSVGLATNEKLFFGSGTQLSVL.

This chain links TRBV29-1 with TRBJ2-6; D is perhaps TRBD1 (6 bases). Germline loops: CDR1 SQVTM, CDR2 ANQGSEA. This CDR3 spans 15 amino acids. The ends were cut back, 6 bases at V and 0 bases at J, with 12 bases in the middle. The DNA for the CDR3 is TGCAGCGTCGGGACACCCAGCTCTGGGGCCAACGTCCTGACTTTC. Translated, it gives CSVGTPSSGANVLTF.

Note on this clone: Other DNA sequences in the sample encode the same CDR3. The J gene is TRBJ2-7, the V gene TRBV5-4, with 11 bases fitting TRBD2. There are 15 residues in the CDR3. J was trimmed by 3 bases and V by 3 bases; bases with no gene match: 5. Germline V gene sequence: CDR1 SGHNT, CDR2 YYREEE (reference sequence). In DNA form, the CDR3 reads TGTGCCAGCAGCTCCGGGACTAGCGGAAACTACGAGCAGTACTTC. Translated, it gives CASSSGTSGNYEQYF.

The chain uses TRBV7-9 and TRBJ2-7; D uncertain. Between the trimmed V and J ends, which lost 0 bases and 7 bases, there was a span of 16 bases. Germline CDR1 is SEHNR and CDR2 is FQNEAQ (reference sequence). There are 15 residues in the CDR3. The CDR3 DNA reads TGTGCCAGCAGCTTAGCGAGGTATGGGGTAGGGGAGCAGTACTTC. It yields the protein CASSLARYGVGEQYF.

Concerning this clone: The same CDR3 can be traced to other DNA sequences in this sample. V and J are TRBV9 and TRBJ1-4; D call uncertain. Germline CDR1 and CDR2: SGDLS and YYNGEE. The CDR3 is made up of 13 amino acids. V lost 0 bases and J 3 bases, leaving 3 bases between the germline ends. DNA of the CDR3: TGTGCCAGCAGCGTAGCCCCTAATGAAAAACTGTTTTTT. This sequence encodes CASSVAPNEKLFF.

This chain connects TRBV5-4 to TRBJ1-1; weak D call: TRBD1 (6 bases). Trimming left V 4 bases short and J 0 bases short, with 13 bases between. There are 15 residues in the CDR3. From germline, CDR1 is SGHNT and CDR2 YYREEE (reference sequence). The CDR3 region is CASSPLQGLNTEAFF. The CDR3 DNA follows: TGTGCCAGCAGCCCGCTACAGGGTTTGAACACTGAAGCTTTCTTT.

This sequence joins TRBV19 and TRBJ2-3, with 8 bases aligning to TRBD1. This CDR3 comprises 16 residues. The junction had 8 bases not matched to a gene; V was cut back by 3 bases and J by 3 bases. Germline loops: CDR1 LNHDA, CDR2 SQIVND (reference sequence). CDR3 loop: CASSIWTGFLTDTQYF. CDR3 bases: TGTGCCAGTAGTATTTGGACAGGGTTCCTGACAGATACGCAGTATTTT.

The gene calls are TRBV29-1 and TRBJ2-3, with D tentatively TRBD1 or TRBD2 (5 bases each). Germline lookup yields CDR1 SQVTM and CDR2 ANQGSEA. Trimming stripped 6 bases from V and 6 bases from J, with 19 bases between. The CDR3 consists of 14 residues. The CDR3 protein is CSVAGTLTWDTQYF. The DNA for the CDR3 is TGCAGCGTCGCCGGGACGCTCACCTGGGATACGCAGTATTTT.

Concerning this clone itself: Other DNA sequences in this specimen translate into the identical CDR3. The gene calls are TRBV15 and TRBJ2-5; D is ambiguous. Germline V gives CDR1 LNHNV, CDR2 YYDKDF (reference sequence). This CDR3 region has 13 residues. Trimming shortened V by 0 bases and J by 3 bases, and 5 bases separated the two germline ends. CDR3 in amino acids: CATSRDREETQYF. The CDR3 DNA reads TGTGCCACCAGCAGAGATAGGGAAGAGACCCAGTACTTC.

CDR3 loop: CAPGLAFHEQYF. As DNA, the CDR3 is TGTGCCCCGGGACTAGCTTTCCACGAGCAGTACTTC. This chain uses TRBV28 with TRBJ2-5, with 9 bases identical to TRBD2. The J call may not be correct, given that the DNA end is closer to TRBJ2-7. Germline V gene lookup returns CDR1 MDHEN and CDR2 SYDVKM. The CDR3 is 12 residues long.

The chain has TRBV25-1 and TRBJ2-2; no clear D gene. This CDR3 contains 15 residues. The V end lost 2 bases, the J end lost 1 base, and 8 bases lay between the germline ends. Germline V lookup: CDR1 MGHDK, CDR2 SYGVNS. The CDR3 region is CASSEQPLNTGELFF. The DNA for the CDR3 is TGTGCCAGCAGTGAACAACCCCTGAACACCGGGGAGCTGTTTTTT.

The chain joins TRBV30 to TRBJ1-4; D unresolved. This CDR3 has 12 amino acids. Germline V lookup: CDR1 GTSNPN, CDR2 SVGIG (reference sequence). The ends were cut back, 1 base at V and 8 bases at J, with 8 bases in the middle. CDR3 nucleotides: TGTGCCTGGAGTGCTGACGGCGAAAAACTGTTTTTT. Its protein is CAWSADGEKLFF.

V and J are TRBV18 and TRBJ2-1, with 8 bases fitting TRBD2. Trimming took 0 bases from V and 9 from J; bases not matched to a gene: 13. The CDR3 has 17 residues. The germline V gene encodes CDR1 KGHSH and CDR2 LQKENI. CDR3 bases: TGTGCCAGCTCACCACCGGTTTCGGCCGGGGGGGGTCTTGAGCAGTTCTTC. It yields the protein CASSPPVSAGGGLEQFF.

The V and J genes are TRBV14 and TRBJ2-1, with TRBD1 matching 7 bases. The junction had 9 bases not matched to a gene; V was cut back by 4 bases and J by 6 bases. CDR1 and CDR2 from the germline V gene are SGHDN and FVKESK. This CDR3 has 15 amino acids. The DNA of the CDR3 is TGTGCCAGCAGCCGCGCCGGGACAGTGAGCAATGAGCAGTTCTTC. Translating gives CASSRAGTVSNEQFF.

The chain uses TRBV6-1 and TRBJ1-3; no clear D gene. The CDR3 length is 14 residues. Looked up from germline, CDR1 is MNHNS and CDR2 is SASEGT. Deletions cut 6 bases from V and 0 bases from J, with 9 bases between. This CDR3 is CASRGGYSGNTIYF. CDR3 DNA: TGTGCCAGCAGGGGCGGATACTCTGGAAACACCATATATTTT.

The rearrangement links TRBV4-1 to TRBJ1-5; D is ambiguous. The CDR3 totals 17 residues. The germline CDR1 and CDR2 sequences are MGHRA and YSYEKL. V was pared by 0 bases and J by 0 bases, with 12 bases between. The CDR3 DNA reads as TGCGCCAGCAGCCAAGATGGCAGACCCCATAGCAATCAGCCCCAGCATTTT. It encodes CASSQDGRPHSNQPQHF.